This T cell receptor beta chain originates from a study of T cell responses to AZD1222 COVID-19 vaccine. Study-wide background: Second doses were pooled across both intervals (about 4 or about 12 weeks). Study-level points and caveats: Across the whole spike, CD4 TCRs peaked at regions 160-218 and 743-854. Repertoire sampling occurred only after the peak T cell response. Unmutated variant regions reportedly attract nearly half of all spike-specific TCRs.

The table came from immunoSEQ multiplex PCR; TCRdb's copy has only in-frame clones and leaves some out. The table records under 150,000 clones, around 88% of them present only once. Per the germline V gene, CDR1 is GTSNPN and CDR2 is SVGIG (reference sequence). The CDR3 length is 13 residues. Trimming left V 2 bases short and J 3 bases short, with 8 bases between. Comments on this clone: Its antigen is unknown. The sample contains more than one DNA sequence encoding this CDR3.

The V call is TRBV30, the J call TRBJ1-5; D call uncertain. This receptor was obtained from an adult in good health. This material consisted of peripheral blood, taken on day 0 of AZD1222 vaccination. The CDR3 reads CAWSRDSNQPQHF. The CDR3 nucleotides are TGTGCCTGGAGTCGGGATTCCAATCAGCCCCAGCATTTT.